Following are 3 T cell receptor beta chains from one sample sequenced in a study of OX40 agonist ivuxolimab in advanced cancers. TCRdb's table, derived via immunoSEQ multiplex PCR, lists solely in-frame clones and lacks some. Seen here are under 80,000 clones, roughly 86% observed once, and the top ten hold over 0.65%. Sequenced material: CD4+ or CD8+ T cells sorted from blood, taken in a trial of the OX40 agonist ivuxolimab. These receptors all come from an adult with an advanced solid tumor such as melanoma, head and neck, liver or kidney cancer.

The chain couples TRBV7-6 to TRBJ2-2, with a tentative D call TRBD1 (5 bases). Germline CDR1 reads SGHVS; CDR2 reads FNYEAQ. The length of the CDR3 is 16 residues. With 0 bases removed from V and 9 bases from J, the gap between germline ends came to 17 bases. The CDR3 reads CASSLAGQGWSRELFF. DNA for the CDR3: TGTGCCAGCAGCTTAGCGGGGCAGGGCTGGAGTCGGGAGCTGTTTTTT.

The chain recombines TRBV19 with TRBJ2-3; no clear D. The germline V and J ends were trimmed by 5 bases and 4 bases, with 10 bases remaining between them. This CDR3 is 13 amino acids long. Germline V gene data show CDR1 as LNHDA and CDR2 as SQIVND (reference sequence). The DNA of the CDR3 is TGTGCCAGTAGTCCCCCGGGTGCAGATACGCAGTATTTT. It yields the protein CASSPPGADTQYF.

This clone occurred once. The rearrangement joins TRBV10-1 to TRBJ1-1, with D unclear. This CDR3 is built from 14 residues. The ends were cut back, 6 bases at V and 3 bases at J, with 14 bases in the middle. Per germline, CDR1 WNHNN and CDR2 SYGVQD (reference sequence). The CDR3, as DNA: TGCGCCAGCAGACCCGAGGCGAGGGACACTGAAGCTTTCTTT. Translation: CASRPEARDTEAFF.